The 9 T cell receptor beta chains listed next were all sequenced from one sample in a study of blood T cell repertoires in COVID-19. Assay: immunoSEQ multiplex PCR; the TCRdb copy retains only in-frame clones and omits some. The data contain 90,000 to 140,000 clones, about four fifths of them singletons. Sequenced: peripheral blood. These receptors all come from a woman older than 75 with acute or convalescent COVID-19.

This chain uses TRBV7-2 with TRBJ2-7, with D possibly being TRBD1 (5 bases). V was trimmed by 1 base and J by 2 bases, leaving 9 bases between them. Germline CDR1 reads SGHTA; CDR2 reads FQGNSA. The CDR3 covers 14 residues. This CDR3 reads CASSLEGRAYEQYF. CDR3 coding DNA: TGTGCCAGCAGCTTAGAGGGCAGGGCCTACGAGCAGTACTTC.

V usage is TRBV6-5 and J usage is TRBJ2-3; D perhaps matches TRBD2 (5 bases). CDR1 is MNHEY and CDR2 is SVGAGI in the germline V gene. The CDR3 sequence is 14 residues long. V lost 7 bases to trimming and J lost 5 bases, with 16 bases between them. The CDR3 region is CASTTASGKDTQYF. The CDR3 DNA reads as TGTGCCAGCACGACGGCTTCGGGAAAAGATACGCAGTATTTT.

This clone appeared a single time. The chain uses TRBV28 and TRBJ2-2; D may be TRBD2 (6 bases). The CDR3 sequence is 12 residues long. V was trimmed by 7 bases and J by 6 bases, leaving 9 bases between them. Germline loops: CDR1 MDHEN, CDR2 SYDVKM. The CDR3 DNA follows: TGTGCCAGCACCCGGGAGCCCGGGGAGCTGTTTTTT. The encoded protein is CASTREPGELFF.

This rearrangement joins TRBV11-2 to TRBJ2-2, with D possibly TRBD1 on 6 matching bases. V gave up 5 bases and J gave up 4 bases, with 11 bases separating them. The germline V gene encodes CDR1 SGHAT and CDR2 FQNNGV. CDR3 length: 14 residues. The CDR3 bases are TGTGCCAGCAGCGTCAACAGGGTCACCGGGGAGCTGTTTTTT. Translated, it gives CASSVNRVTGELFF.

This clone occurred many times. CDR3 sequence reads: CASSSRGPVGDTQYF. Here the CDR3 DNA reads TGTGCCAGCAGCTCCAGGGGCCCCGTAGGGGATACGCAGTATTTT. The chain has TRBV11-2 and TRBJ2-3; weak D call: TRBD1 (6 bases). The V end lost 4 bases, the J end lost 6 bases, and 17 bases lay between the germline ends. Germline CDR1 is SGHAT and CDR2 is FQNNGV. CDR3 length equals 15 residues. Complete variable domain (other parts from reference TRBV11-2 and TRBJ2-3): EAGVAQSPRYKIIEKRQSVAFWCNPISGHATLYWYQQILGQGPKLLIQFQNNGVVDDSQLPKDRFSAERLKGVDSTLKIQPAKLEDSAVYLCASSSRGPVGDTQYFGPGTRLTVL.

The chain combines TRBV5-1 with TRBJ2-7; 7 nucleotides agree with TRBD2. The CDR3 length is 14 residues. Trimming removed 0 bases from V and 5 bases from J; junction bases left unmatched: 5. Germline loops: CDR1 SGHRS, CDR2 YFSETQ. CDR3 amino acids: CASSLGGGFNEQYF. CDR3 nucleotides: TGCGCCAGCAGCTTGGGCGGGGGTTTCAACGAGCAGTACTTC.

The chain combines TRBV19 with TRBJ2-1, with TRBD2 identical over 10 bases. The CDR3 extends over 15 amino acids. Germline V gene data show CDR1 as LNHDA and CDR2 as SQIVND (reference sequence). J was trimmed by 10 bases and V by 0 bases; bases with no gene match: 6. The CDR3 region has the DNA TGTGCCAGTAGTATAGATCGTCTAGCGGGAGAGGAGCAGTTCTTC. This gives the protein CASSIDRLAGEEQFF.

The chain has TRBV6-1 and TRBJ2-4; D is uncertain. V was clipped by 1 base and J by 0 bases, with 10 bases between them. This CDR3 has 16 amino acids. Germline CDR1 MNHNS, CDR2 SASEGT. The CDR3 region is CASSEGAALAKNIQYF. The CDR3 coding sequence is TGTGCCAGCAGTGAAGGGGCAGCCCTAGCCAAAAACATTCAGTACTTC.

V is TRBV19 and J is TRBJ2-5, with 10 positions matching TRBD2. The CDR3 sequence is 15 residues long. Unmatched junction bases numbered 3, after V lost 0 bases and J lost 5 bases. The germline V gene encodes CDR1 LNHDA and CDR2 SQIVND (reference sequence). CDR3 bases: TGTGCCAGTAGTATAGATTCGACTAGCGGGGAGACCCAGTACTTC. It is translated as CASSIDSTSGETQYF.